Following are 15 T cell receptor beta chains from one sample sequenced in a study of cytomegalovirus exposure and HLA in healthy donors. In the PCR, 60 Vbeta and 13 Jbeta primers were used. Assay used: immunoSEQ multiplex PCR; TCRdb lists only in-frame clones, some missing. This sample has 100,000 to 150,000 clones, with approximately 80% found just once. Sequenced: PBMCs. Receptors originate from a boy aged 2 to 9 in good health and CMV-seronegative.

The DNA for the CDR3 is TGTGCCAGCGGGGGCCTGGGGTACGAGCAGTACTTC. It encodes CASGGLGYEQYF. The rearrangement uses TRBV27 and TRBJ2-7; TRBD1 might be the D (6 bases). Germline V gene lookup returns CDR1 MNHEY and CDR2 SMNVEV (reference sequence). The CDR3 sequence is 12 residues long. The V end was cut by 8 bases, the J end by 4 bases, with 12 bases between.

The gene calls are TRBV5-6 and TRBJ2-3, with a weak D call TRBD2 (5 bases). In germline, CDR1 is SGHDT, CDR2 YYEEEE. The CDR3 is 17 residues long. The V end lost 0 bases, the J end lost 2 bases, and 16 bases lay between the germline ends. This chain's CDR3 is CASSLAKDFPHTDTQYF. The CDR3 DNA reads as TGTGCCAGCAGCTTGGCCAAGGACTTCCCTCACACAGATACGCAGTATTTT. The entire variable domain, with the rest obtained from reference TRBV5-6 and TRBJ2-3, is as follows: DAGVTQSPTHLIKTRGQQVTLRCSPKSGHDTVSWYQQALGQGPQFIFQYYEEEERQRGNFPDRFSGHQFPNYSSELNVNALLLGDSALYLCASSLAKDFPHTDTQYFGPGTRLTVL.

CDR3 protein: CTSSQVGRGDIENTGELFF. The DNA for the CDR3 is TGCACCAGCAGCCAAGTGGGGCGGGGGGACATAGAGAACACCGGGGAGCTGTTTTTT. The gene calls are TRBV1 and TRBJ2-2; TRBD2, as called in the table, went unchecked against the DNA. TRBV1 is a pseudogene. The CDR3 consists of 19 residues.

Here the CDR3 reads CASSLDTGGETQYF. The CDR3 bases are TGTGCCAGCAGCTTAGATACTGGCGGGGAGACCCAGTACTTC. V is TRBV11-3 and J is TRBJ2-5; D perhaps matches TRBD2 (5 bases). The length of the CDR3 is 14 residues. Per the germline V gene, CDR1 is SGHNT and CDR2 is YENEEA. The germline V and J ends were trimmed by 0 bases and 5 bases, with 10 bases remaining between them.

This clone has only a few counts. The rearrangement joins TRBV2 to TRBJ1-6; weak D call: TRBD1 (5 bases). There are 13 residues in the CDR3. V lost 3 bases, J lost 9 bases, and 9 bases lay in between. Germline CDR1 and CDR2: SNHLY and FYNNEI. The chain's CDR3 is CASSDRTSSPLHF. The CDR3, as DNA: TGTGCCAGCAGTGATCGGACATCTTCACCCCTCCACTTT.

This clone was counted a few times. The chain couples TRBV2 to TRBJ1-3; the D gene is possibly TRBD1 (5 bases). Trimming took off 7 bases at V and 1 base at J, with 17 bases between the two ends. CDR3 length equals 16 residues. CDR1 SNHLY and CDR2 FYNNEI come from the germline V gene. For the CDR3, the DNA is TGTGCCAGCACAGGGCAATCCGGGGGTTCTGGAAACACCATATATTTT. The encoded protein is CASTGQSGGSGNTIYF.

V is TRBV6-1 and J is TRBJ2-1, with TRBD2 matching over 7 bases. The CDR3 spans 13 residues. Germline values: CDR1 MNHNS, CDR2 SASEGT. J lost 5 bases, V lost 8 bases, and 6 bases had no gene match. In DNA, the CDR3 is TGTGCCAGCGGGAGGGCGGAAAACAATGAGCAGTTCTTC. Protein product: CASGRAENNEQFF.

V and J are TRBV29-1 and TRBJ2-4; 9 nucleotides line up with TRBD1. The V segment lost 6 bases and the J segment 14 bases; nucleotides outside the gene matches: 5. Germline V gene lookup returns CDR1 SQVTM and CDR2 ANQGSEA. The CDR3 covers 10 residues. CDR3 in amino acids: CSVRTGVEYF. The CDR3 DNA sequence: TGCAGCGTAAGGACAGGGGTCGAGTACTTC. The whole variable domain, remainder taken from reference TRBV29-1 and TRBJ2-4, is SAVISQKPSRDICQRGTSLTIQCQVDSQVTMMFWYRQQPGQSLTLIATANQGSEATYESGFVIDKFPISRPNLTFSTLTVSNMSPEDSSIYLCSVRTGVEYFGAGTRLSVL.

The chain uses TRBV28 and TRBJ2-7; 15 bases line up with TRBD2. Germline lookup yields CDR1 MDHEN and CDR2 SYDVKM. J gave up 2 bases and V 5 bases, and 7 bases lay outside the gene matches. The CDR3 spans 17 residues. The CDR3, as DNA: TGTGCCAGCAGTCCCAGACGGACTAGCGGGAGGGCCTACGAGCAGTACGTC. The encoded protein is CASSPRRTSGRAYEQYV.

For the CDR3, the DNA is TGTGCCAGCAGCCAACTCAAGCGGGGGGCGTACCAAGAGACCCAGTACTTC. Protein sequence: CASSQLKRGAYQETQYF. The chain has TRBV14 and TRBJ2-5, with 9 positions matching TRBD2. CDR1 is SGHDN and CDR2 is FVKESK in the germline V gene. The CDR3 length is 17 residues. With 2 bases clipped from V and 0 bases from J, the junction kept 7 bases outside the gene matches.

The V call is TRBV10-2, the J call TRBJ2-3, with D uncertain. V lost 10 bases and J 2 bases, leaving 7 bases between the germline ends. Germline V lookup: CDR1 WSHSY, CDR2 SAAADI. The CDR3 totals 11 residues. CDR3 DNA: TGCGCCACCGGGTCCACAGATACGCAGTATTTT. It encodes CATGSTDTQYF.

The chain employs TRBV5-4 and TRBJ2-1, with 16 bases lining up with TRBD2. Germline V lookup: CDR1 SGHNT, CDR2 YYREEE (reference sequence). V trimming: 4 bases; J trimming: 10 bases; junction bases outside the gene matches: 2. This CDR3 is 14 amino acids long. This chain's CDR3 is CASSRGLAGGEQFF. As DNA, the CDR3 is TGTGCCAGCAGCCGGGGACTAGCGGGAGGGGAGCAGTTCTTC.

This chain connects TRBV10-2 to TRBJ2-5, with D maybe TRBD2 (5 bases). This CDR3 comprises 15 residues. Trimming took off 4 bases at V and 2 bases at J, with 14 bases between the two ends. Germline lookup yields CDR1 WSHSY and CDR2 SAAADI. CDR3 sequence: CASSGGYSIQETQYF. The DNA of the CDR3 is TGCGCCAGCAGTGGAGGGTACAGCATACAAGAGACCCAGTACTTC.

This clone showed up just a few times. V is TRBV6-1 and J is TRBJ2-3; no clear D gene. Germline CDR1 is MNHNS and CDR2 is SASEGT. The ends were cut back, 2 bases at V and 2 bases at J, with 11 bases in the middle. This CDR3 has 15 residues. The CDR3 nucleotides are TGTGCCAGCAGTGAAAACCTACTACTCACAGATACGCAGTATTTT. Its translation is CASSENLLLTDTQYF.

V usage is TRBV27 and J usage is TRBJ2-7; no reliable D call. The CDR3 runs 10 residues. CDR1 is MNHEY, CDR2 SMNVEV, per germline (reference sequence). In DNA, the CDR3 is TGTGCCAGCAGTTCCCTTACGTGTTGCGTC. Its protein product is CASSSLTCCV.